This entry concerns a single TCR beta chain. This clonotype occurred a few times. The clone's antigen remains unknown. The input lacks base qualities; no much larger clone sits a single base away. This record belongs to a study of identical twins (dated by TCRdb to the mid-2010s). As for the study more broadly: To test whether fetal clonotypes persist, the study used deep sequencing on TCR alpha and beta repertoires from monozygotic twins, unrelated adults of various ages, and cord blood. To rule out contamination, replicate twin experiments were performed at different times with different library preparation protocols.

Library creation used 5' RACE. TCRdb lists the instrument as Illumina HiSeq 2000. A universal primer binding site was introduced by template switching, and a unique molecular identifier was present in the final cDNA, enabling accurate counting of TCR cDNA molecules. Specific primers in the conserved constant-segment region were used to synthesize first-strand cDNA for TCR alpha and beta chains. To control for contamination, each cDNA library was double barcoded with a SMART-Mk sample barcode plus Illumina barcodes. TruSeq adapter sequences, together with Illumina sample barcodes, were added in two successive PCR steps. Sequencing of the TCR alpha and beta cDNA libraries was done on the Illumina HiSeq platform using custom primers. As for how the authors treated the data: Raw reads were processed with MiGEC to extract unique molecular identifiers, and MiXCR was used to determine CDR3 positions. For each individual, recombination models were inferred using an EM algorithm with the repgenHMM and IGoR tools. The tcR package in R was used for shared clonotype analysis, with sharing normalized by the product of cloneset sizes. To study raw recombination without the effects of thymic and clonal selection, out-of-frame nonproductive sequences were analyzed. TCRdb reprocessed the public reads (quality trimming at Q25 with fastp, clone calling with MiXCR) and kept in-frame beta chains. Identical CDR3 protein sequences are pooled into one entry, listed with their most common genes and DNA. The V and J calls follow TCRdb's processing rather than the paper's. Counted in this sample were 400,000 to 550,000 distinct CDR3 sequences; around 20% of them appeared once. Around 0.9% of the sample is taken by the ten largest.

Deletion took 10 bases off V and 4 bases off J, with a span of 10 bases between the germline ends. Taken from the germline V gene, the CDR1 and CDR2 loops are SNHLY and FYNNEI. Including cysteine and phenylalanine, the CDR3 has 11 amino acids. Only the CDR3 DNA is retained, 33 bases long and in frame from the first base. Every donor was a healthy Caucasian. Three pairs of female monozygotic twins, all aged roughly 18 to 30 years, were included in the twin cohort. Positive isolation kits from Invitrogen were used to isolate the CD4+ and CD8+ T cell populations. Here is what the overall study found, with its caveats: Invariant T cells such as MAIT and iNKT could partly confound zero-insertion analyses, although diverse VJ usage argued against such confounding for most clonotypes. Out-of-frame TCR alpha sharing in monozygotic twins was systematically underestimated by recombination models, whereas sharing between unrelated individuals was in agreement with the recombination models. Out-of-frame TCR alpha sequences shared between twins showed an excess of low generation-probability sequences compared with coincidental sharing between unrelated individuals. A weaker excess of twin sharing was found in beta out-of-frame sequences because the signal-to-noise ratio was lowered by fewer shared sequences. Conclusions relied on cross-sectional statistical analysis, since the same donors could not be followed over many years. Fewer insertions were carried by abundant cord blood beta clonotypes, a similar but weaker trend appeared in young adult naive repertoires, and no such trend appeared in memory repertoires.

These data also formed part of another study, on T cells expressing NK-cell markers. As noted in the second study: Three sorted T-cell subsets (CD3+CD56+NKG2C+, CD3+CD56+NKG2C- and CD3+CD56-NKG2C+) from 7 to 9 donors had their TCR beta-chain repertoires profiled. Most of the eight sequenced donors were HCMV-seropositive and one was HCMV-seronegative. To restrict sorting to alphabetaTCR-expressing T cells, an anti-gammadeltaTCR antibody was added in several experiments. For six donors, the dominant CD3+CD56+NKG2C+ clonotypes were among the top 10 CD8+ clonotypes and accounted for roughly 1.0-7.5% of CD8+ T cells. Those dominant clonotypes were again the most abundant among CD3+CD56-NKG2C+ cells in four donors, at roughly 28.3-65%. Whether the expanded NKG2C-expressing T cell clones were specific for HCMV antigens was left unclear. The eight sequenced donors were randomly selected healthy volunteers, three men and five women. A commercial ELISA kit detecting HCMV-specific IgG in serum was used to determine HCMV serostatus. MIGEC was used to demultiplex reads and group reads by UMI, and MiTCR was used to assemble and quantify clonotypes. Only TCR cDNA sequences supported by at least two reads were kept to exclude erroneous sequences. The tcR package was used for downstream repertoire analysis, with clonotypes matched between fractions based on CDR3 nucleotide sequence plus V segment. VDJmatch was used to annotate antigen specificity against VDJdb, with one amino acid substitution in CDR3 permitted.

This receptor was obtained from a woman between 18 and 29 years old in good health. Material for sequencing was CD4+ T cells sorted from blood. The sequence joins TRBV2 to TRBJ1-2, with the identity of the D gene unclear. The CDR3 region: CATQRSYGYTF. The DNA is TGTGCCACCCAAAGGAGCTATGGCTACACCTTC.